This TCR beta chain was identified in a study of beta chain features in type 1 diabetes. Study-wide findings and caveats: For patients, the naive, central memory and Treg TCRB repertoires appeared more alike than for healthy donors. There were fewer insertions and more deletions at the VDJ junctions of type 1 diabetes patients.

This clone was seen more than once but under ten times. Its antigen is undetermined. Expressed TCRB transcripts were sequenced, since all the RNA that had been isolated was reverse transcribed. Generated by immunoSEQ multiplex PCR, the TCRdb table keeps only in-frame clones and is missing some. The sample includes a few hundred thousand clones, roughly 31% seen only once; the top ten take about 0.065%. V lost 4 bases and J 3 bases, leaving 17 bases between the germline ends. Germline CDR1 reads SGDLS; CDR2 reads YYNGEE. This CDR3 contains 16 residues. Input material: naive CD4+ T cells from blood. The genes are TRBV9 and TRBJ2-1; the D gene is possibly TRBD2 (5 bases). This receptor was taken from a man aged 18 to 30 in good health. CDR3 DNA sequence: TGTGCCAGCAGCCTCCGGACTCCCGCCAACTACAATGAGCAGTTCTTC. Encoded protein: CASSLRTPANYNEQFF.